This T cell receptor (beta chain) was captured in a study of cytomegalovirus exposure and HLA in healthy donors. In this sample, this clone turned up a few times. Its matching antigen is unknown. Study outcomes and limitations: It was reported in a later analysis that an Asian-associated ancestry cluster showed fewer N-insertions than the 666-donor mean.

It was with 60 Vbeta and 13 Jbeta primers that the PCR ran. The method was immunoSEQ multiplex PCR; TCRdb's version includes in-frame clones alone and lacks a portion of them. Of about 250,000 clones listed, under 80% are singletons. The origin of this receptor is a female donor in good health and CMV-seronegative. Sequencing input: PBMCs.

This CDR3 is CASSLEPGANVLTF. The CDR3 bases are TGTGCCAGCAGTTTAGAGCCCGGGGCCAACGTCCTGACTTTC. The chain has TRBV28 and TRBJ2-6; D uncertain. The CDR3 sequence is 14 residues long. Trimming shortened V by 2 bases and J by 4 bases, and 6 bases separated the two germline ends. Germline V gene data show CDR1 as MDHEN and CDR2 as SYDVKM.